This TCR beta chain is from a study of chemoradiotherapy in HPV16-positive cancers. Germline V gene lookup returns CDR1 SNHLY and CDR2 FYNNEI. This CDR3 has 14 amino acids. V was cut by 4 bases and J by 2 bases, with 12 bases left in between. Sequencing was performed with immunoSEQ multiplex PCR; in TCRdb, only in-frame clones are kept and a portion is missing. The sample records over 13,000 clones, about three quarters being singletons. Sample collection occurred from a patient who underwent chemoradiotherapy. The rearrangement links TRBV2 to TRBJ2-7; tentative D call: TRBD1 (5 bases). The sequence came from a human donor with HPV-associated anogenital cancer. CDR3 coding DNA: TGTGCCAGCAGTGTCAGACAGAACCCCTACGAGCAGTACTTC. Its translation is CASSVRQNPYEQYF.